A single sample gave rise to the 8 T cell receptor beta chains below, sequenced in a study of somatic mutations in cytotoxic T cells in rheumatoid arthritis. Using immunoSEQ multiplex PCR, the repertoire was profiled, and TCRdb retains in-frame clones only, with some absent. The sample has 12,000 or so clones, approximately 70% seen once. Sequencing was performed on CD8+ T cells sorted from blood. Every receptor here comes from a man aged 55 to 69 in good health.

The chain couples TRBV6-1 to TRBJ1-2; 9 bases line up with TRBD1. J was trimmed by 5 bases and V by 1 base; bases with no gene match: 5. The CDR3 extends over 15 amino acids. CDR1 is MNHNS, CDR2 SASEGT, per germline. In nucleotides, the CDR3 is TGTGCCAGCAGTGAAGACGGGACAGGGACTTATGGCTACACCTTC. Its translation is CASSEDGTGTYGYTF.

V is TRBV21-1 and J is TRBJ1-6; the table's D call, TRBD1, was not checked against the DNA. TRBV21-1 is recorded as a pseudogene. CDR3 length: 18 residues. This chain's CDR3 is CASSIGKGNRSYNSPLHF. In DNA form, the CDR3 reads TGTGCCAGCAGCATAGGGAAGGGGAATAGGTCCTATAATTCACCCCTCCACTTT.

This clone was recorded a few times. The chain carries TRBV28 and TRBJ1-6; the D is unclear. Trimming removed 7 bases at V and 0 bases at J, with 4 bases between. In germline, CDR1 is MDHEN, CDR2 SYDVKM. There are 13 residues in the CDR3. In DNA, the CDR3 is TGTGCCAGCACTTCCTCCTATAATTCACCCCTCCACTTT. Its protein product is CASTSSYNSPLHF.

A single count supports this clone. The gene calls are TRBV18 and TRBJ2-3; 7 bases fit TRBD1. Germline loops: CDR1 KGHSH, CDR2 LQKENI. Unmatched junction bases numbered 8, after V lost 2 bases and J lost 6 bases. CDR3 size: 15 residues. As DNA, the CDR3 is TGTGCCAGCTCACCATCAAGGACAGGTTCGGATACGCAGTATTTT. Its translation is CASSPSRTGSDTQYF.

The chain links TRBV28 to TRBJ1-5, with no clear D. Germline CDR1 and CDR2: MDHEN and SYDVKM. The CDR3 runs 15 residues. V was trimmed by 9 bases and J by 4 bases, leaving 19 bases between them. CDR3: CASLSAKERNQPQHF. CDR3 bases: TGTGCCAGTCTATCCGCAAAAGAAAGGAATCAGCCCCAGCATTTT.

This chain connects TRBV27 to TRBJ2-3, with D unclear. Germline CDR1 MNHEY, CDR2 SMNVEV (reference sequence). The CDR3 runs to 16 residues. Trimming took 3 bases from V and 7 from J, leaving 20 bases between them. The CDR3 loop reads CASSFGISPPIYTQYF. CDR3 nucleotides: TGTGCCAGCAGTTTTGGGATCTCCCCACCTATATATACGCAGTATTTT.

The rearrangement uses TRBV28 and TRBJ2-7; 10 bases fit TRBD1. The CDR3 contains 15 residues. V shed 5 bases and J 0 bases; nucleotides not matched to a gene: 4. Per the germline V gene, CDR1 is MDHEN and CDR2 is SYDVKM. The CDR3 is CASSPGTGVSYEQYF. In nucleotides, the CDR3 is TGTGCCAGCAGTCCCGGGACAGGGGTCTCCTACGAGCAGTACTTC. Looking up the rest from reference TRBV28 and TRBJ2-7 gives the full variable domain: DVKVTQSSRYLVKRTGEKVFLECVQDMDHENMFWYRQDPGLGLRLIYFSYDVKMKEKGDIPEGYSVSREKKERFSLILESASTNQTSMYLCASSPGTGVSYEQYFGPGTRLTVT.

The chain uses TRBV13 and TRBJ1-1, with D unclear. The CDR3 is 13 residues long. The germline gives CDR1 PRHDT, CDR2 FYEKMQ (reference sequence). V was trimmed by 1 base and J by 3 bases, leaving 6 bases between them. The CDR3 region is CASSLATYTEAFF. The CDR3 bases are TGTGCCAGCAGCTTAGCCACTTACACTGAAGCTTTCTTT. Full variable domain (missing parts from reference TRBV13 and TRBJ1-1): AAGVIQSPRHLIKEKRETATLKCYPIPRHDTVYWYQQGPGQDPQFLISFYEKMQSDKGSIPDRFSAQQFSDYHSELNMSSLELGDSALYFCASSLATYTEAFFGQGTRLTVV.